This T cell receptor (beta chain) was sequenced during a study of low-dose radiotherapy and immunotherapy resistance in tumors. Germline loops: CDR1 SGHDT, CDR2 YYEEEE. The CDR3 consists of 12 residues. Trimming removed 2 bases from V and 4 bases from J, with 6 bases in between. Primers used for first-strand cDNA, a TRAV- and TRBV-specific set, covered both alpha and beta chains. The authors ran 20 PCR cycles to amplify TCRs with a constant-region primer and V-primer adapter. Via MiXCR, TCRdb re-called the reads, giving one row per CDR3 protein. The sample lists some 15,000 distinct CDR3 sequences, roughly 52% occurring once.

The sequence came from a human donor with advanced metastatic prostate, ovarian, gallbladder or colorectal cancer (not recorded which). This table probably holds off-target reads from a library built for another chain. The chain couples TRBV5-6 to TRBJ2-5; no clear D gene. In DNA, the CDR3 is TGTGCCAGCAGCTTATGGGTAGAGACCCAGTACTTC. Translated: CASSLWVETQYF.